The T cell receptor (beta chain) under discussion was sequenced for a study of shared clonotypes between healthy human individuals. Study-level background: Those who served as donors were two women and a few men between the ages of 18 and 49.

Concerning this clone: Its specificity is not known.

Findings of the study overall: Genetic and exposure-history diversity was limited by the few donors.

V trimming: 9 bases; J trimming: 1 base; junction bases outside the gene matches: 29. This CDR3 spans 21 amino acids. Germline CDR1 reads LNHDA; CDR2 reads SQIVND (reference sequence). It was on ten immunoSEQ deep assay plates that unsorted PBMC DNA was sequenced. Sequenced by immunoSEQ multiplex PCR; TCRdb stores in-frame clones only, minus some. The sample comprises fewer than 600,000 clones, roughly 77% of which are singletons, and under 15% rests with the top ten. The chain recombines TRBV19 with TRBJ2-7, with TRBD2 matching over 8 bases. This clonotype was obtained from a woman between 40 and 50 years old in good health. Some clones in this sample may be carry-over from other donors' samples. Specimen: PBMCs. The DNA of the CDR3 is TGTGCCAGACACCCCTGGGTAGCGGGAAACTCAGGCCCGAATGTGTCCTACGAGCAGTACTTC. Translating gives CARHPWVAGNSGPNVSYEQYF.